The 9 T cell receptor beta chains below all came from one sample that was sequenced in a study of blood T cells in healthy people across ages. Next came a second PCR, run for about 6 to 11 cycles, which used a sample-barcoded 5' primer along with a J-beta primer mix. TCRdb reprocessed the 5' RACE reads with MiXCR, giving one entry per CDR3 protein. The table records just under 550,000 distinct CDR3 sequences, less than 25% of them present only once. These sequences were also reported in another study, on T cells of mothers and their children.

Sequencing was carried out using blood. The receptors shown here come from a boy younger than 18 in good health.

V usage is TRBV6-2 or TRBV6-3 and J usage is TRBJ2-5; 12 bases line up with TRBD2. The end of the DNA is better explained by TRBJ2-1, so the J call may be wrong. The CDR3 length is 14 residues. Germline loops: CDR1 MNHEY, CDR2 SVGEGT. CDR3 loop: CATADPGLAGGQFF. CDR3 DNA sequence: TGTGCTACGGCGGACCCGGGACTAGCGGGTGGGCAGTTCTTC.

In its sample, this clonotype was seen a few times. J is TRBJ2-7 and V is TRBV29-1, with D perhaps TRBD2 (5 bases). Germline CDR1 SQVTM, CDR2 ANQGSEA. This CDR3 has 14 amino acids. Deletions cut 0 bases from V and 1 base from J, with 10 bases between. The CDR3 spells CSVEEAEKSYEQYF. The CDR3 region has the DNA TGCAGCGTTGAAGAAGCGGAGAAATCCTACGAGCAGTACTTC.

V is TRBV7-9 and J is TRBJ2-1; the match to TRBD1 covers 8 bases. Germline-derived CDR1 and CDR2 are SEHNR and FQNEAQ (reference sequence). This CDR3 is built from 16 residues. V gave up 5 bases and J gave up 0 bases; unmatched junction bases: 6. The CDR3 protein is CASSGTGQSSYNEQFF. The CDR3 bases are TGTGCCAGCAGCGGGACAGGCCAGAGCTCCTACAATGAGCAGTTCTTC.

The rearrangement uses TRBV7-2 and TRBJ2-7; a weak D match, TRBD2 (6 bases). The CDR3 has 16 amino acids. V was trimmed by 4 bases and J by 4 bases, leaving 20 bases between them. Per the germline V gene, CDR1 is SGHTA and CDR2 is FQGNSA. The DNA for the CDR3 is TGTGCCAGCAGCTGGGGTTTTGGGCGGGGAACTTACGAGCAGTACTTC. It is translated as CASSWGFGRGTYEQYF.

In its sample, this clonotype was seen a few times. This chain connects TRBV28 to TRBJ1-1; a possible D gene is TRBD1 (6 bases). Germline V CDR1 and CDR2: MDHEN, SYDVKM. V gave up 8 bases and J gave up 6 bases, with 25 bases separating them. The CDR3 spans 16 residues. CDR3 sequence: CASPPPGRTGSPEAFF. The CDR3 nucleotides are TGTGCCAGCCCCCCACCTGGGCGAACAGGGTCCCCTGAAGCTTTCTTT.

This sequence joins TRBV11-2 and TRBJ2-1; 12 bases agree with TRBD2. J was trimmed by 5 bases and V by 5 bases; bases with no gene match: 4. The CDR3 covers 15 residues. Germline CDR1 is SGHAT and CDR2 is FQNNGV. The CDR3 sequence is CASSARTSGDNEQFF. The CDR3 nucleotides are TGTGCCAGCAGCGCGCGGACTAGCGGGGACAATGAGCAGTTCTTC.

The chain links TRBV20-1 to TRBJ1-4; TRBD1 might be the D (6 bases). V lost 6 bases, J lost 3 bases, and 14 bases lay in between. Germline V gene lookup returns CDR1 DFQATT and CDR2 SNEGSKA (reference sequence). This CDR3 region has 14 residues. CDR3 amino acids: CSADTGSSNEKLFF. For the CDR3, the DNA is TGCAGTGCGGACACAGGGTCATCTAATGAAAAACTGTTTTTT.

The chain recombines TRBV29-1 with TRBJ2-3; a possible D gene is TRBD2 (7 bases). The germline V gene encodes CDR1 SQVTM and CDR2 ANQGSEA. The CDR3 runs to 15 residues. With 6 bases removed from V and 4 bases from J, the gap between germline ends came to 20 bases. The CDR3, as DNA: TGCAGCGTCGAAAGGGGGGGGGGCGCTTCAGATACGCAGTATTTT. Residues: CSVERGGGASDTQYF.

The rearrangement uses TRBV27 and TRBJ2-4; no clear D. Germline loops: CDR1 MNHEY, CDR2 SMNVEV (reference sequence). V was trimmed by 6 bases and J by 0 bases, leaving 12 bases between them. CDR3 size: 15 residues. The CDR3 spells CASSPGTPAKNIQYF. CDR3 in DNA: TGTGCCAGCAGCCCCGGAACACCAGCCAAAAACATTCAGTACTTC.